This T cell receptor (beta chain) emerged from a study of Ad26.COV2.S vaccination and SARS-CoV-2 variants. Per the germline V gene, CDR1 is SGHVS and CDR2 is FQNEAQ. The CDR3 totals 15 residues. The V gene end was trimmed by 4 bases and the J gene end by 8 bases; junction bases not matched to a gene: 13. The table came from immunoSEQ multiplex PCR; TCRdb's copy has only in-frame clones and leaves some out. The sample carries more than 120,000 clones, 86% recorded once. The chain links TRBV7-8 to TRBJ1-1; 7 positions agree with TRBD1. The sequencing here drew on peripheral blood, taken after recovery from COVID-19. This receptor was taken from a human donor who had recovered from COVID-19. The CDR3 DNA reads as TGTGCCAGCAGCTCATCGAGCCGGGACAGCGGAGAAGCTTTCTTT. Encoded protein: CASSSSSRDSGEAFF.